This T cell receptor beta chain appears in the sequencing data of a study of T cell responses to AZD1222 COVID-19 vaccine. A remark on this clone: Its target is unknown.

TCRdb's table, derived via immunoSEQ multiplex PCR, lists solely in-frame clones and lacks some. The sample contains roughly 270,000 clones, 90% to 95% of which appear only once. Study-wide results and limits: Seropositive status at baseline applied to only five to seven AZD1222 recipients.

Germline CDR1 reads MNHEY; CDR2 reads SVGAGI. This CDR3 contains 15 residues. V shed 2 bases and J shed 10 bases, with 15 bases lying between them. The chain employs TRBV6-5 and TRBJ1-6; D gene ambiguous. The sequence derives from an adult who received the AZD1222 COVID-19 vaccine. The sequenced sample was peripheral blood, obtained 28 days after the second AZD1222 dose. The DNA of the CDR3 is TGTGCCAGCAGTTACCAGGATCCGGGAGGATCACCCCTCCACTTT. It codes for CASSYQDPGGSPLHF.